This T cell receptor beta chain is drawn from a study of OX40 agonist ivuxolimab in advanced cancers. Whole-study context: The patients received ivuxolimab by intravenous route every 2 weeks at 0.01 to 10 mg/kg.

Germline assignment: CDR1 ENHRY and CDR2 SYGVKD. The ends lost 10 bases at V and 4 bases at J; junction bases unmatched: 16. The CDR3 has 16 amino acids. Clones were read by immunoSEQ multiplex PCR, and TCRdb kept only the in-frame ones, dropping some. This table has fewer than 85,000 clones, around 93% appearing once. This clonotype was obtained from an adult with an advanced solid tumor such as melanoma, head and neck, liver or kidney cancer. This sample comprised CD4+ or CD8+ T cells sorted from blood, obtained in a trial of the OX40 agonist ivuxolimab. The chain joins TRBV10-3 to TRBJ2-7; the match to TRBD2 covers 10 bases. The CDR3 here is CATTDLARTSGYEQYF. Here the CDR3 DNA reads TGTGCCACCACGGACCTGGCCCGGACTAGCGGTTACGAGCAGTACTTC.